This TCR beta chain was found in a study of blood T cell repertoires in COVID-19. Study-wide context: From the United States, Italy and Spain came samples of acute and convalescent COVID-19.

The CDR3 is 18 residues long. The V gene lost 2 bases and the J gene lost 0 bases, with 18 bases spanning the gap. Per the authors' pipeline: By means of reference gene primer amplification, nucleated cell counts were estimated. Clones were sequenced by immunoSEQ multiplex PCR, and TCRdb holds only the in-frame ones, with some missing. Clonal size and the V and J genes are those of that table, whereas D and trimming came from the DNA. The sample contains 200,000 to 250,000 clones, around 90% of which appear only once. This chain uses TRBV23-1 with TRBJ2-3, with D possibly being TRBD2 (6 bases). TRBV23-1 is labeled an ORF, and its function is uncertain. The origin of this receptor is a man in his 60s who had recovered from COVID-19. The specimen was peripheral blood. The CDR3 sequence is CASSQGTCPSLSTDTQYF. DNA for the CDR3: TGCGCCAGCAGTCAAGGGACTTGCCCGTCCTTAAGCACAGATACGCAGTATTTT.